The 7 T cell receptor beta chains listed next were all sequenced from one sample in a study of T-cell reconstitution after alpha-beta-depleted transplantation in children. Unique molecular identifiers were incorporated during preparation of the TCRbeta library. TCRdb reprocessed the PCR reads via MiXCR and lists one record per CDR3 protein. The sample carries around 8,600 distinct CDR3 sequences, under 20% recorded once. Sequenced here: PBMCs, mostly from graft donor cells, sampled 60 days after TCRalphabeta/CD19-depleted stem cell transplant. All receptors derive from a girl less than two years old who had a stem cell transplant for combined immunodeficiency, so the T cells may come from the graft donor.

This clonotype has a count of ten or more. The chain carries TRBV12-3 or TRBV12-4 and TRBJ2-7, with 7 nucleotides matching TRBD2. This CDR3 has 13 residues. V lost 3 bases, J lost 6 bases, and 5 bases stayed unmatched. The CDR3 coding sequence is TGTGCCAGCAGTTTCAAAGGGAGGGGCGAGCAGTACTTC. Its protein is CASSFKGRGEQYF.

This clonotype was seen many times. The chain employs TRBV12-3 or TRBV12-4 and TRBJ2-3; the D call may be TRBD1 or TRBD2 (5 bases each). V was cut by 7 bases and J by 2 bases, with 13 bases left in between. This CDR3 contains 14 residues. The DNA of the CDR3 is TGTGCCAGCAATAGAGGGGCTATCACAGATACGCAGTATTTT. It codes for CASNRGAITDTQYF.

This clonotype occurred many times. The chain is built from TRBV20-1 and TRBJ1-2, with a tentative D call TRBD1 (6 bases). This CDR3 spans 17 amino acids. V shed 4 bases and J shed 3 bases, with 24 bases lying between them. The germline CDR1 and CDR2 sequences are DFQATT and SNEGSKA (reference sequence). The CDR3 loop reads CSATKSTGIQPYYGYTF. CDR3 DNA sequence: TGCAGTGCTACGAAGTCTACAGGGATACAGCCCTACTATGGCTACACCTTC.

In its sample, this clonotype was seen a few times. The V call is TRBV19, the J call TRBJ2-4; D is ambiguous. The CDR3 consists of 13 residues. Germline-derived CDR1 and CDR2 are LNHDA and SQIVND (reference sequence). The V gene lost 7 bases and the J gene lost 0 bases, with 7 bases spanning the gap. The CDR3: CASIDRAKNIQYF. In DNA form, the CDR3 reads TGTGCCAGTATAGACCGAGCCAAAAACATTCAGTACTTC.

This clonotype showed up many times. The genes are TRBV7-2 and TRBJ2-1, with 9 nucleotides matching TRBD1. CDR1 is SGHTA, CDR2 FQGNSA, per germline. Losses at the gene ends were 1 base for V and 8 bases for J; bases not matched to a gene: 6. The CDR3 consists of 15 residues. CDR3 amino acids: CASSLDRGRWDEQFF. CDR3 sequence (DNA): TGTGCCAGCAGCTTAGACAGGGGGCGTTGGGATGAGCAGTTCTTC.

About this clonotype itself: One end of the junction does not line up with germline, which may come from a read error. The rearrangement uses TRBV12-3 or TRBV12-4 and TRBJ2-1, with 11 bases that match TRBD2. The CDR3 runs 14 residues. The CDR3 here is CAISSSGRYNEQFF. For the CDR3, the DNA is TGTGCCATCAGTTCTAGCGGGAGGTACAATGAGCAGTTCTTC.

At least ten counts were recorded for this clonotype. The chain employs TRBV12-3 or TRBV12-4 and TRBJ2-1; D is unclear. The CDR3 is 14 amino acids. V lost 6 bases to trimming and J lost 0 bases, with 9 bases between them. The CDR3 nucleotides read TGTGCCAGCAGAGTATTGGGCTCCTACAATGAGCAGTTCTTC. It specifies CASRVLGSYNEQFF.